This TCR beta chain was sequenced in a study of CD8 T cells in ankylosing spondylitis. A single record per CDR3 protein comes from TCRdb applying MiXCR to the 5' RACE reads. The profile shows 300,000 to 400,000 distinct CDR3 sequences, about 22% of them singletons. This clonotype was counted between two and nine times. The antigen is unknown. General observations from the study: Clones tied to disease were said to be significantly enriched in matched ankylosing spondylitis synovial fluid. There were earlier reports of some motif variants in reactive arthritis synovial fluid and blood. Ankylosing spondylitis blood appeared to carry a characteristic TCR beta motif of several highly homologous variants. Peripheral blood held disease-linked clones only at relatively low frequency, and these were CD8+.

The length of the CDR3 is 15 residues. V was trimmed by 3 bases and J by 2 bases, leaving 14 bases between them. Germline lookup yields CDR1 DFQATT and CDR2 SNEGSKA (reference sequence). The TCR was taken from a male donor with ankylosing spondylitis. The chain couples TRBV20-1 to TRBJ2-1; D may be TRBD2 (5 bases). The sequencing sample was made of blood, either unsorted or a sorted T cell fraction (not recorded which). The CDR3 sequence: CSASTAVGAYNEQFF. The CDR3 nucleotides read TGCAGTGCTAGTACAGCGGTTGGGGCCTACAATGAGCAGTTCTTC.